The 16 T cell receptor beta chains below come from one sample, sequenced in a study of T-cell memory formation after mild COVID-19 (dated by TCRdb to the early 2020s). Libraries were prepared through 5' RACE. TCRdb shows the sequencer as Illumina NovaSeq 6000. The raw public reads went through TCRdb reprocessing: fastp at Q25, MiXCR clone calling, in-frame beta chains kept. Each entry merges the rows of one CDR3 protein and shows their most common DNA and genes. This sample holds roughly 320,000 distinct CDR3 sequences; 25% to 30% were observed only once. The ten biggest clones cover 13% of the sample. The source material was PBMCs or a T cell subset sorted from them (not recorded which). These receptors originate from an adult woman who had mild COVID-19 (a few samples of this study predate the infection). The sample titles of this study are shuffled in the database, so cell type and time point are left out; the donor was told from shared clones.

The rearrangement links TRBV7-6 to TRBJ2-1, with TRBD1 identical over 7 bases. CDR3 size: 15 residues. The V gene's germline CDR1 is SGHVS and CDR2 FNYEAQ. Trimming removed 5 bases from V and 1 base from J; junction bases left unmatched: 5. The CDR3 is CASSRSGQSYNEQFF. CDR3 coding DNA: TGTGCCAGCAGCCGATCGGGACAGTCCTACAATGAGCAGTTCTTC.

V is TRBV12-3 or TRBV12-4 and J is TRBJ2-3, with 7 bases fitting TRBD1. The trim removed 5 bases at V and 3 bases at J, leaving 5 bases unmatched. The CDR3 loop spans 14 amino acids. In DNA, the CDR3 is TGTGCCAGCAGTCCCGACAGGGAGACAGATACGCAGTATTTT. Protein sequence: CASSPDRETDTQYF.

This chain joins TRBV7-8 and TRBJ2-5; D gene uncertain. The germline V and J ends were trimmed by 1 base and 3 bases, with 15 bases remaining between them. The V gene's germline CDR1 is SGHVS and CDR2 FQNEAQ. The CDR3 extends over 16 amino acids. CDR3 in amino acids: CASSLVVLPRKETQYF. CDR3 in DNA: TGTGCCAGCAGCTTAGTGGTCCTACCTCGCAAAGAGACCCAGTACTTC.

The rearrangement links TRBV10-3 to TRBJ1-4; D possibly corresponds to TRBD1 (5 bases). Per germline, CDR1 ENHRY and CDR2 SYGVKD. The CDR3 contains 13 residues. The germline V and J ends were trimmed by 4 bases and 7 bases, with 10 bases remaining between them. CDR3 amino acids: CAISARDAEKLFF. The CDR3 DNA follows: TGTGCCATCAGTGCCCGGGACGCTGAAAAACTGTTTTTT.

The V gene is TRBV11-2, the J gene TRBJ2-3; 8 bases are shared with TRBD2. Germline V gene data show CDR1 as SGHAT and CDR2 as FQNNGV. V lost 4 bases and J lost 1; bases outside the gene matches: 7. The CDR3 is made up of 16 amino acids. DNA for the CDR3: TGTGCCAGCAGCTGGATGGGACTAGGGGGCACAGATACGCAGTATTTT. It yields the protein CASSWMGLGGTDTQYF.

This chain joins TRBV7-9 and TRBJ2-3; D is undetermined. Per germline, CDR1 SEHNR and CDR2 FQNEAQ (reference sequence). The ends were cut back, 5 bases at V and 0 bases at J, with 9 bases in the middle. The CDR3 has 14 residues. The CDR3 sequence is CASSDGTSTDTQYF. CDR3 bases: TGTGCCAGCAGCGACGGCACTAGCACAGATACGCAGTATTTT.

This rearrangement joins TRBV7-9 to TRBJ2-7; the D gene is possibly TRBD1 (6 bases). The V end lost 4 bases, the J end lost 0 bases, and 13 bases lay between the germline ends. CDR3 length: 15 amino acids. Germline V gene sequence: CDR1 SEHNR, CDR2 FQNEAQ (reference sequence). The CDR3 protein is CASSSGQTISYEQYF. The DNA for the CDR3 is TGTGCCAGCAGCTCTGGACAGACGATCTCCTACGAGCAGTACTTC.

This clonotype has just a few counts. This sequence joins TRBV5-1 and TRBJ2-1; no clear D. The length of the CDR3 is 13 residues. CDR1 is SGHRS and CDR2 is YFSETQ in the germline V gene. V was pared by 4 bases and J by 11 bases, with 16 bases between. CDR3 coding DNA: TGCGCCAGCAGCCCCGAGCCTCGCACGAAGCAGTTCTTC. Translating gives CASSPEPRTKQFF. Full variable domain (missing parts from reference TRBV5-1 and TRBJ2-1): KAGVTQTPRYLIKTRGQQVTLSCSPISGHRSVSWYQQTPGQGLQFLFEYFSETQRNKGNFPGRFSGRQFSNSRSEMNVSTLELGDSALYLCASSPEPRTKQFFGPGTRLTVL.

This clonotype was observed a few times. This chain uses TRBV6-2 or TRBV6-3 with TRBJ1-2, with a possible D match to TRBD1 (6 bases). The CDR3 runs 13 residues. Trimming left V 6 bases short and J 7 bases short, with 15 bases between. CDR1 and CDR2 from the germline V gene are MNHEY and SVGEGT. CDR3 protein: CASSLTGNSGYTF. The CDR3 DNA reads as TGTGCCAGCAGCCTTACAGGGAATAGTGGCTACACCTTC.

There are a few counts of this clonotype. The gene calls are TRBV7-2 and TRBJ2-7; TRBD2 matches 7 bases. The CDR3 length is 15 residues. After removal of 5 bases from V and 0 bases from J, the junction contained 7 bases not matched to a gene. The germline gives CDR1 SGHTA, CDR2 FQGNSA. The CDR3 sequence: CASSPAGSRSYEQYF. CDR3 nucleotides: TGTGCCAGCAGCCCAGCGGGGTCCCGCTCCTACGAGCAGTACTTC.

This sequence joins TRBV25-1 and TRBJ1-1; unclear D gene. The germline V gene has CDR1 MGHDK and CDR2 SYGVNS. V was trimmed by 3 bases and J by 4 bases, leaving 12 bases between them. The CDR3 contains 14 residues. The CDR3 DNA follows: TGTGCCAGCAGTGATGAGGCCCGAGGCACTGAAGCTTTCTTT. Translating it yields CASSDEARGTEAFF.

The V and J genes are TRBV3-1 and TRBJ2-1; a weak D match, TRBD2 (7 bases). Germline V lookup: CDR1 LGHDT, CDR2 YNNKEL (reference sequence). Trimming cost V 0 bases and J 3 bases, with 21 bases left between them. The CDR3 is 19 amino acids. The CDR3 here is CASSQDVLGRRDNYNEQFF. CDR3 sequence (DNA): TGTGCCAGCAGCCAAGATGTACTCGGGAGGCGGGACAACTACAATGAGCAGTTCTTC.

The chain has TRBV4-1 and TRBJ2-1, with D possibly being TRBD2 (5 bases). Trimming took 3 bases from V and 9 from J, leaving 15 bases between them. Germline V gene lookup returns CDR1 MGHRA and CDR2 YSYEKL. This CDR3 region has 14 residues. The CDR3 loop is CASSHGLRGVEQFF. CDR3 nucleotides: TGCGCCAGCAGCCACGGTCTCCGGGGTGTTGAGCAGTTCTTC.

The sample holds a few counts of this clonotype. The genes are TRBV4-1 and TRBJ2-7; a weak D match, TRBD1 (6 bases). This CDR3 contains 14 residues. Germline V CDR1 and CDR2: MGHRA, YSYEKL. V was clipped by 5 bases and J by 3 bases, with 14 bases between them. CDR3 region: CASSDRDTRYEQYF. Here the CDR3 DNA reads TGCGCCAGCAGCGACCGGGACACCCGCTACGAGCAGTACTTC.

In this sample, this clonotype turned up a few times. J is TRBJ2-1 and V is TRBV3-1; no clear D. The CDR3 contains 13 residues. V was shortened by 2 bases and J by 6 bases, with 8 bases between the two germline ends. CDR1 LGHDT and CDR2 YNNKEL come from the germline V gene (reference sequence). The CDR3 here is CASSQSAGNEQFF. In DNA form, the CDR3 reads TGTGCCAGCAGCCAATCCGCCGGCAATGAGCAGTTCTTC.

The V call is TRBV12-3 or TRBV12-4, the J call TRBJ2-7, with a weak D call TRBD2 (6 bases). With 8 bases removed from V and 7 bases from J, the gap between germline ends came to 12 bases. The CDR3 totals 11 residues. DNA of the CDR3: TGTGCCAGCGGGAGGCCGGGGGAGCAGTACTTC. Its translation is CASGRPGEQYF.